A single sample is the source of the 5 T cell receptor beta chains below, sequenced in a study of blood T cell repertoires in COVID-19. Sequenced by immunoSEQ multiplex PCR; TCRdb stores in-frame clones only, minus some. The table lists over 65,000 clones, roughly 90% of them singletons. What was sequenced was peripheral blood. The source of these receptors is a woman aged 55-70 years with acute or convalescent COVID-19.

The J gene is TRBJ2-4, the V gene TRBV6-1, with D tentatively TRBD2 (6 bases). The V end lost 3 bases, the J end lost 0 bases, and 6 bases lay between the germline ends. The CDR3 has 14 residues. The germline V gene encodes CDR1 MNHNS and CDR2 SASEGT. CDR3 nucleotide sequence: TGTGCCAGCAGTGACGGGGGAGCCAAAAACATTCAGTACTTC. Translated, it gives CASSDGGAKNIQYF.

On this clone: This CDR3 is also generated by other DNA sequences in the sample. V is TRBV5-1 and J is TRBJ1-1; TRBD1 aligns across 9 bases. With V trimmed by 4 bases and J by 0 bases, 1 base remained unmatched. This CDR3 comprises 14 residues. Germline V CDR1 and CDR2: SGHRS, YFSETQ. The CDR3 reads CASSGTGLNTEAFF. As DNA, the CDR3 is TGCGCCAGCAGCGGGACAGGGTTGAACACTGAAGCTTTCTTT.

In nucleotides, the CDR3 is TGTGCCATCAGTGGACCGCGGACAGGGGGCGGGTCTAACTATGGCTACACCTTC. Residues: CAISGPRTGGGSNYGYTF. The V and J genes are TRBV10-3 and TRBJ1-2; 11 positions match TRBD1. CDR1 is ENHRY and CDR2 is SYGVKD in the germline V gene. V dropped 4 bases and J dropped 0; count of bases not matched to a gene: 10. CDR3 length: 18 residues.

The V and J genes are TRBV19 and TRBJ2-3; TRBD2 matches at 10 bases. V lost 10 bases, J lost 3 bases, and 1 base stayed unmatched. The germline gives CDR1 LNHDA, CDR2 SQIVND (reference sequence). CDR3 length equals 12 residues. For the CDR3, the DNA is TGTGCCACGGGACTAGCGACAGATACGCAGTATTTT. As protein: CATGLATDTQYF.

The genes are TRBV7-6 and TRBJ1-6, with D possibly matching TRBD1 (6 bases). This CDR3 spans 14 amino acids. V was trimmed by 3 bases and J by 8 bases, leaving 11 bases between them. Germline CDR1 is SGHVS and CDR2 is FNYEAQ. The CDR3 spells CASSFGGRDSPLHF. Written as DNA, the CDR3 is TGTGCCAGCAGCTTCGGGGGGCGCGATTCACCCCTCCACTTT.